This T cell receptor beta chain was retrieved from a study of cytomegalovirus exposure and HLA in healthy donors. Germline loops: CDR1 MGHDK, CDR2 SYGVNS. Trimming removed 2 bases from V and 3 bases from J; junction bases left unmatched: 7. The length of the CDR3 is 17 residues. With regard to this clone: The antigen is unknown.

Study conclusions and caveats: A later analysis reportedly found that, within productive TCRs, an Asian-associated ancestry cluster had fewer N-insertions than the mean observed across the approximately 700 donors. Cytomegalovirus status was reportedly diagnosed by the classifier with high sensitivity and specificity. More clonal expansion characterized HLA-associated TCR beta chains than equally common others in a later analysis. In an earlier analysis, about 87% or about 30%: the productive usage of most TCR beta V segments.

PCR primers comprised 60 Vbeta and 13 Jbeta primers. Repertoires were generated with immunoSEQ multiplex PCR, while TCRdb's copy carries only in-frame clones and drops some. In the table there are some 190,000 clones, 65% to 85% of which are singletons. The sample was PBMCs. The TCR sequence derives from a boy aged 2 to 10 in good health and CMV-seronegative. The chain employs TRBV25-1 and TRBJ1-3; 10 bases fit TRBD1. The CDR3 DNA is TGTGCCAGCAGTGAAGACAGGGGGCGCGACTTTGGAAACACCATATATTTT. Encoded protein: CASSEDRGRDFGNTIYF.